A single sample is the source of the 10 T cell receptor beta chains below, sequenced in a study of breast tumors, draining lymph nodes, adjacent tissues. TCRdb ran MiXCR on the multiplex PCR reads and lists one entry per CDR3 protein. The table shows over 35,000 distinct CDR3 sequences, with 35% to 40% occurring only once. Sequenced input: breast tumor tissue. These receptor sequences come from a female donor with breast cancer. Some clones in this sample may be carry-over from other donors' samples.

This clonotype appeared once. No conserved phenylalanine or tryptophan is present at the end of the CDR3, so a read error is the likely explanation. CDR3 coding DNA: TGCGCCAGCAGCACCCTAGCGGGTGGGGTCCAGTACCTC. The encoded protein is CASSTLAGGVQYL. This sequence joins TRBV10-1 and TRBJ2-5; 8 nucleotides match TRBD2. Germline V gives CDR1 WNHNN, CDR2 SYGVQD (reference sequence). This CDR3 region has 13 residues. Trimming cost V 6 bases and J 10 bases; bases outside gene matches: 10.

The J gene is TRBJ2-5, the V gene TRBV6-2 or TRBV6-3; no definite D call. Trimming pared 4 bases from V and 4 bases from J, leaving 7 bases between. The CDR3 spans 12 residues. Per germline, CDR1 MNHEY and CDR2 SVGEGT. CDR3 nucleotides: TGTGCCAGCAGTTGCTCGGCAGAGACCCAGTACTTC. Its protein product is CASSCSAETQYF.

There are many counts of this clonotype. V gene TRBV7-8 combines with J gene TRBJ2-7; D remains ambiguous. The V end was cut by 5 bases, the J end by 3 bases, with 14 bases between. Germline V gene data show CDR1 as SGHVS and CDR2 as FQNEAQ. This CDR3 is built from 14 residues. The CDR3 sequence: CASSPNPDGYEQYF. The CDR3 DNA reads as TGTGCCAGCAGCCCTAACCCGGACGGCTACGAGCAGTACTTC.

In its sample, this clonotype was seen many times. The rearrangement joins TRBV12-3 or TRBV12-4 to TRBJ2-2, with no clear D. The V gene lost 5 bases and the J gene lost 1 base, with 8 bases spanning the gap. The CDR3 has 14 amino acids. The CDR3 protein is CASSQAQNTGELFF. Here the CDR3 DNA reads TGTGCCAGCAGTCAGGCTCAGAACACCGGGGAGCTGTTTTTT.

This clonotype occurred many times. The chain uses TRBV24-1 and TRBJ2-1, with 16 bases aligning to TRBD2. This CDR3 is 16 amino acids long. The V gene's germline CDR1 is KGHDR and CDR2 SFDVKD. V gave up 3 bases and J gave up 12 bases; unmatched junction bases: 7. CDR3 sequence: CATSDPGLAGGPAQFF. DNA for the CDR3: TGTGCCACCAGTGATCCGGGACTAGCGGGAGGGCCAGCGCAGTTCTTC.

The chain joins TRBV4-2 to TRBJ2-1; 11 nucleotides match TRBD2. The V gene's germline CDR1 is LGHNA and CDR2 YNFKEQ. V was pared by 6 bases and J by 7 bases, with 8 bases of the junction left unmatched. This CDR3 comprises 15 residues. The CDR3 region has the DNA TGTGCCAGCAGTAATATAGCGGGAGGGGGAAATGAGCAGTTCTTC. This encodes CASSNIAGGGNEQFF.

This clonotype was seen at least ten times. The chain combines TRBV9 with TRBJ2-4, with D maybe TRBD2 (6 bases). Per germline, CDR1 SGDLS and CDR2 YYNGEE. The CDR3 runs 14 residues. The germline V and J ends were trimmed by 3 bases and 0 bases, with 7 bases remaining between them. Here the CDR3 reads CASSAGGAKNIQYF. The CDR3 nucleotides are TGTGCCAGCAGCGCCGGGGGAGCCAAAAACATTCAGTACTTC. The variable domain in full, completed from reference TRBV9 and TRBJ2-4, reads DSGVTQTPKHLITATGQRVTLRCSPRSGDLSVYWYQQSLDQGLQFLIQYYNGEERAKGNILERFSAQQFPDLHSELNLSSLELGDSALYFCASSAGGAKNIQYFGAGTRLSVL.

Ten or more counts support this clonotype. V usage is TRBV6-1 and J usage is TRBJ1-2, with 9 bases identical to TRBD1. V lost 5 bases and J lost 0; bases outside the gene matches: 7. Germline CDR1 and CDR2: MNHNS and SASEGT. The CDR3 runs to 16 residues. The CDR3, as DNA: TGTGCCAGCAGTCGACAGGGGGTCGGAGCTAACTATGGCTACACCTTC. Translated, it gives CASSRQGVGANYGYTF.

This clonotype showed up many times. In nucleotides, the CDR3 is TGCGCCAGCAGGATGTCTGTAGGCGGAAACTATGGCTACACCTTC. Translation: CASRMSVGGNYGYTF. V gene TRBV5-1 combines with J gene TRBJ1-2; D remains ambiguous. The CDR3 contains 15 residues. The germline V gene encodes CDR1 SGHRS and CDR2 YFSETQ. V was clipped by 5 bases and J by 2 bases, with 16 bases between them.

Many counts were recorded for this clonotype. The V gene is TRBV6-1, the J gene TRBJ2-2, with D unresolved. The CDR3 consists of 13 residues. Germline loops: CDR1 MNHNS, CDR2 SASEGT. The V gene lost 2 bases and the J gene lost 5 bases, with 6 bases spanning the gap. As DNA, the CDR3 is TGTGCCAGCAGTGAAAGGACGACCGGGGAGCTGTTTTTT. This gives the protein CASSERTTGELFF.